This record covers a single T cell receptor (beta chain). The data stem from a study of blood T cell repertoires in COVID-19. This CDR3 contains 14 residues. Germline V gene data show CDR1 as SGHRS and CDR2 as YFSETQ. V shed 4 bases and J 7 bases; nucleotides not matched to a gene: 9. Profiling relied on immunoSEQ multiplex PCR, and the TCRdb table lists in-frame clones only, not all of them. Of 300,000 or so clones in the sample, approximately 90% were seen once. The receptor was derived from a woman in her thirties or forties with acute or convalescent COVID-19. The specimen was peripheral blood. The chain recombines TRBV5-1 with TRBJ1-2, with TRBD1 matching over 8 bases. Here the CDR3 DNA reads TGCGCCAGCAGCAAGGACAGGGCGCAGTTTGGCTACACCTTC. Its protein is CASSKDRAQFGYTF.